What follows are 15 T cell receptor beta chains derived from one specimen sequenced in a study of T cell clonotyping in hematopoietic cell transplantation. Clones were read by immunoSEQ multiplex PCR, and TCRdb kept only the in-frame ones, dropping some. The sample has 15,000 to 25,000 clones; approximately 80% are singletons. The sequenced sample consisted of peripheral blood mononuclear cells. All receptors come from a man in his 60s in good health. Some clones in this sample may be carry-over from other donors' samples.

CDR3 nucleotides: TGTGCCAGCAGCTTAGGGGCTCAGCCCCAGCATTTT. Its protein is CASSLGAQPQHF. This chain uses TRBV7-9 with TRBJ1-5, with unresolved D. The CDR3 length is 12 residues. V lost 1 base and J lost 6, with 4 bases in between. Per the germline V gene, CDR1 is SEHNR and CDR2 is FQNEAQ (reference sequence).

Only one count was recorded for this clone. V usage is TRBV30 and J usage is TRBJ2-3; D remains unclear. CDR1 is GTSNPN and CDR2 is SVGIG in the germline V gene (reference sequence). The CDR3 contains 15 residues. V lost 3 bases to trimming and J lost 3 bases, with 16 bases between them. CDR3 amino acids: CAWSLGDPMTDTQYF. CDR3 nucleotide sequence: TGTGCCTGGAGCCTTGGGGATCCCATGACAGATACGCAGTATTTT.

The rearrangement joins TRBV19 to TRBJ1-1; D is ambiguous. This CDR3 is built from 11 residues. Germline assignment: CDR1 LNHDA and CDR2 SQIVND (reference sequence). V lost 8 bases, J lost 8 bases, and 12 bases lay in between. The CDR3 DNA sequence: TGTGCCAGTTGGAAGTTGGGGGAAGCTTTCTTT. This codes for CASWKLGEAFF.

The V and J genes are TRBV5-1 and TRBJ1-1, with unresolved D. This CDR3 contains 13 residues. Trimming removed 4 bases from V and 2 bases from J, with 9 bases in between. Germline CDR1 reads SGHRS; CDR2 reads YFSETQ. Here the CDR3 reads CASSADTNTEAFF. CDR3 DNA sequence: TGCGCCAGCAGCGCCGATACTAACACTGAAGCTTTCTTT.

This clone has only a few counts. The V and J genes are TRBV7-8 and TRBJ2-7; weak D call: TRBD2 (6 bases). The CDR3 extends over 13 amino acids. CDR1 and CDR2 from the germline V gene are SGHVS and FQNEAQ. Trimming pared 4 bases from V and 4 bases from J, leaving 11 bases between. CDR3 region: CASSSPTSYEQYF. CDR3 nucleotide sequence: TGTGCCAGCAGCTCCCCGACTAGTTACGAGCAGTACTTC.

This rearrangement joins TRBV5-1 to TRBJ2-5; a weak D match, TRBD2 (5 bases). The ends were cut back, 1 base at V and 5 bases at J, with 12 bases in the middle. The CDR3 contains 14 residues. Germline values: CDR1 SGHRS, CDR2 YFSETQ. The CDR3 loop reads CASSLSGRRETQYF. The CDR3 DNA reads TGCGCCAGCAGCTTGTCGGGGAGACGGGAGACCCAGTACTTC.

This clone was detected only a few times. The chain has TRBV2 and TRBJ1-1, with D tentatively TRBD1 (6 bases). CDR1 and CDR2 (germline): SNHLY, FYNNEI. The V end lost 2 bases, the J end lost 11 bases, and 12 bases lay between the germline ends. CDR3 length: 12 residues. CDR3 sequence: CASSEIGGLAFF. The CDR3 nucleotides read TGTGCCAGCAGTGAAATCGGGGGCTTGGCTTTCTTT.

CDR3 in amino acids: CASSLLYSDGELFF. Written as DNA, the CDR3 is TGTGCCAGCAGCCTACTATATTCAGACGGGGAGCTGTTTTTT. This chain joins TRBV11-3 and TRBJ2-2; D gene ambiguous. V was shortened by 5 bases and J by 7 bases, with 14 bases between the two germline ends. The length of the CDR3 is 14 residues. CDR1 and CDR2 from the germline V gene are SGHNT and YENEEA.

The J gene is TRBJ2-2, the V gene TRBV28; 8 bases line up with TRBD1. The CDR3 loop spans 16 amino acids. The J segment lost 0 bases and the V segment lost 6 bases, leaving 6 bases of the junction unmatched. CDR1 and CDR2 from the germline V gene are MDHEN and SYDVKM. The CDR3 DNA is TGTGCCAGCAGCACCGGGACAGGTCCGAACACCGGGGAGCTGTTTTTT. It is translated as CASSTGTGPNTGELFF. Full variable domain (missing parts from reference TRBV28 and TRBJ2-2): DVKVTQSSRYLVKRTGEKVFLECVQDMDHENMFWYRQDPGLGLRLIYFSYDVKMKEKGDIPEGYSVSREKKERFSLILESASTNQTSMYLCASSTGTGPNTGELFFGEGSRLTVL.

The chain employs TRBV6-5 and TRBJ2-7; D possibly corresponds to TRBD1 (5 bases). The CDR3 covers 12 residues. V lost 6 bases to trimming and J lost 3 bases, with 9 bases between them. Looked up from germline, CDR1 is MNHEY and CDR2 is SVGAGI. For the CDR3, the DNA is TGTGCCAGCAGCCCAAGGGGCTACGAGCAGTACTTC. Translated, it gives CASSPRGYEQYF.

The CDR3, as DNA: TGTGCCAGCAGTTTATACAGGGGGCTCGAGACCCAGTACTTC. The encoded protein is CASSLYRGLETQYF. This chain connects TRBV27 to TRBJ2-5; 9 bases match TRBD1. Germline V gene lookup returns CDR1 MNHEY and CDR2 SMNVEV (reference sequence). The CDR3 has 14 amino acids. Losses at the gene ends were 1 base for V and 5 bases for J; bases not matched to a gene: 2.

The chain recombines TRBV11-1 with TRBJ2-3; possible D gene TRBD1, 6 bases. Germline V gives CDR1 SGHAT, CDR2 FQDESV (reference sequence). Trimming pared 7 bases from V and 0 bases from J, leaving 11 bases between. The CDR3 length is 14 residues. The DNA for the CDR3 is TGTGCCAGCACGGACAGCTCTAGCACAGATACGCAGTATTTT. This translates into CASTDSSSTDTQYF.

The V and J genes are TRBV4-1 and TRBJ1-5; possible D gene TRBD1, 6 bases. The ends were cut back, 0 bases at V and 7 bases at J, with 13 bases in the middle. The CDR3 covers 15 residues. Germline lookup yields CDR1 MGHRA and CDR2 YSYEKL. Here the CDR3 DNA reads TGCGCCAGCAGCCAAGACGAGGGGACATGGCAGCCCCAGCATTTT. Its translation is CASSQDEGTWQPQHF.

The chain is built from TRBV28 and TRBJ1-3; no definite D call. Germline CDR1 MDHEN, CDR2 SYDVKM. The CDR3 is made up of 15 amino acids. V lost 3 bases and J 1 base, leaving 10 bases between the germline ends. The CDR3 loop is CASSFRPRSGNTIYF. In nucleotides, the CDR3 is TGTGCCAGCAGTTTCCGACCTAGGTCTGGAAACACCATATATTTT.

This clone has only a few counts. V and J are TRBV27 and TRBJ1-5; D gene unclear. The CDR3 sequence is 13 residues long. Germline V CDR1 and CDR2: MNHEY, SMNVEV (reference sequence). The V and J ends lost 0 bases and 8 bases respectively, with 8 bases between them. The CDR3 region has the DNA TGTGCCAGCAGTTTATCCCCAAGGGAGCCCCAGCATTTT. Translation gives CASSLSPREPQHF.